The rows below give T cell receptor beta chains drawn from one sample of a study of blood T cells in healthy people across ages. TCRdb processed the 5' RACE reads anew with MiXCR; each CDR3 protein has one entry. There are hundreds of thousands of distinct CDR3 sequences in the sample; more than 25% occur only once, and 15% to 20% lies in the top ten. The specimen sequenced was blood. The receptors originated from an elderly woman in good health. The CDR3 runs from the conserved cysteine through the conserved F or W. D genes are given only for firm matches. Rows may omit the clone size; those that give it use once, few, many or a size class.

clone_size d_call j_call v_call cdr3_nt cdr3_aa
. . TRBJ2-7 TRBV6-1 TGTGCCAGCAGTGAAAATAAGGGGGACGAGCAGTACTTC CASSENKGDEQYF
. TRBD1 TRBJ1-3 TRBV25-1 TGTGCCAGCAGTGAAGGAAACAGGGGGGCTGGAAACACCATATATTTT CASSEGNRGAGNTIYF
few TRBD1 TRBJ1-6 TRBV4-2 TGTGCCAGCAGCCAAGAAGACAGGGATAATTCACCCCTCCACTTT CASSQEDRDNSPLHF
many TRBD1 TRBJ1-2 TRBV20-1 TGCAGTGCCGGGACAGGGAATAACTATGGCTACACCTTC CSAGTGNNYGYTF
few . TRBJ2-4 TRBV7-2 TGTGCCAGCAGCTCCGTAGTAGCCAAAAACATTCAGTACTTC CASSSVVAKNIQYF
many . TRBJ1-2 TRBV20-1 TGCAGTGCTCGCCCGGGCTTAAACTATGGCTACACCTTC CSARPGLNYGYTF
many TRBD2 TRBJ2-5 TRBV6-2/TRBV6-3 TGTGCCAGCAGACCTCTAGCGGGGGCACAAGAGACCCAGTACTTC CASRPLAGAQETQYF
few . TRBJ1-2 TRBV20-1 TGCACCACACAAGGGGGAAAAGATGGCTACACCTTC CTTQGGKDGYTF
many . TRBJ2-3 TRBV12-3/TRBV12-4 TGTGCCAGCAAAGTGGGAGAGATCCCAGATACGCAGTATTTT CASKVGEIPDTQYF
few . TRBJ1-1 TRBV12-3/TRBV12-4 TGTGCCAGCAGTTTAGGACTGGGCGGGGGTTCGAACACTGAAGCTTTCTTT CASSLGLGGGSNTEAFF
. TRBD1 TRBJ1-5 TRBV2 TGTGCCAGCAGTGTCCAGGGGGTGTACAGGGTGGCCCAGCCCCAGCATTTT CASSVQGVYRVAQPQHF
many . TRBJ2-3 TRBV10-3 TGTGCCATCAGCGGGACTCTAGTCACAGATACGCAGTATTTT CAISGTLVTDTQYF
many . TRBJ2-5 TRBV4-2 TGTGCCAGCAGCCAGACCCCGGGGGCGGGGTTGACCCAGTACTTC CASSQTPGAGLTQYF
many . TRBJ2-7 TRBV21-1 TGTGCCAGCAGTCGAGACGAGCAGTACTTC CASSRDEQYF
many . TRBJ1-2 TRBV7-2 TGTGCCAGCAGCCCGAGCCCCAAAGGGGGCTATGGCTACACCTTC CASSPSPKGGYGYTF
many . TRBJ2-1 TRBV29-1 TGCAGCGTTGGGGGGGCCTCCTACAATGAGCAGTTCTTC CSVGGASYNEQFF
many . TRBJ2-7 TRBV2 TGTGCCAGCAGTGGGGGCGAGCTCCGAGCCTACGAGCAGTACTTC CASSGGELRAYEQYF
many . TRBJ2-7 TRBV5-6 TGTGCCAGCAGCAAGACTAGATTCTCCTACGAGCAGTACTTC CASSKTRFSYEQYF
many TRBD1 TRBJ1-4 TRBV7-9 TGTGCCAGCAGCGAGGGACAGGGTAATGAAAAACTGTTTTTT CASSEGQGNEKLFF
many . TRBJ2-3 TRBV7-2 TGTGCCAGCAGTTTACAACCTGAGCCATCAACGCAGTATTTT CASSLQPEPSTQYF
. TRBD1 TRBJ1-2 TRBV7-2 TGTGCCAGCAGCTTAGCGTTCAGGGGGCTTACAGGCTACACCTTC CASSLAFRGLTGYTF
many . TRBJ2-7 TRBV20-1 TGCAGTGCTAGTACGGGGAGTGAGCAGTACTTC CSASTGSEQYF
many . TRBJ1-2 TRBV12-3/TRBV12-4 TGTGCCAGCAGGTTTAACTATGGCTACACCTTC CASRFNYGYTF
. . TRBJ1-2 TRBV3-1 TGTGCCAGCAGCCGCGGAACGTCAGGACCCCTGATTAACTATGGCTACACCTTC CASSRGTSGPLINYGYTF
many TRBD1 TRBJ1-2 TRBV13 TGTGCCAGCAGCCGAAACCGGAAACAGGGGAACTATGGCTACACCTTC CASSRNRKQGNYGYTF
few . TRBJ2-2 TRBV11-2 TGTGCCAGCAGCCCCCGACCGAAACGGGACACCGGGGAGCTGTTTTTT CASSPRPKRDTGELFF
many . TRBJ2-7 TRBV6-2/TRBV6-3 TGTGCCAGCAGTTCCCCCGACAGGTCCTACGAGCAGTACTTC CASSSPDRSYEQYF
many . TRBJ1-4 TRBV7-8 TGTGCCAGCAGCCCCACCCAGGGTGACGAAAAACTGTTTTTT CASSPTQGDEKLFF